This record looks at one T cell receptor beta chain sequence and its context. The target antigen is unknown. Repertoires were generated with immunoSEQ multiplex PCR, while TCRdb's copy carries only in-frame clones and drops some. The sample carries some 150,000 clones, about 92% recorded once. The data were taken from a study of T cell responses to AZD1222 COVID-19 vaccine. Study-wide results and limits: Along spike, vaccine-associated CD4 TCRs were found throughout, with dominance at 160-218 and 743-854. Clonal diversity may have been underestimated, and the donors were mostly white British, with more females than males. With two AZD1222 doses given, Spike-specific TCR breadth and depth both rose.

From germline, CDR1 is MGHDK and CDR2 SYGVNS. This CDR3 is built from 13 residues. V lost 7 bases and J lost 6, with 10 bases in between. The sequencing used peripheral blood, collected on day 0 of AZD1222 vaccination. V is TRBV25-1 and J is TRBJ1-6; D gene uncertain. The TCR was taken from an adult in good health. CDR3 sequence: CASNRDLNSPLHF. DNA of the CDR3: TGTGCCAGCAACAGAGACCTTAATTCACCCCTCCACTTT.